These T cell receptor beta chains were read from a single sample in a study of T-cell memory formation after mild COVID-19. Each CDR3 protein is one row after TCRdb ran MiXCR on the 5' RACE reads. The sample consists of a few hundred thousand distinct CDR3 sequences, 16% of them appearing once. Input material: PBMCs or a T cell subset sorted from them (not recorded which). The receptor set was obtained from a man between 18 and 29 years old who had mild COVID-19 (a few samples of this study predate the infection). Cell type and time point are not known. Both conserved end residues are part of each CDR3. D genes are given only for firm matches. Clone size is stated in some rows and not others, as once, few, many or a class when expanded.

V: TRBV5-1
J: TRBJ2-3
size: few
D: NA
length: 15
CDR3: CASSQTVPGSDTQYF
DNA: TGCGCCAGCAGCCAGACCGTCCCGGGCTCAGATACGCAGTATTTT

V: TRBV29-1
J: TRBJ2-1
size: few
D: NA
length: 13
CDR3: CSVGQDTYNEQFF
DNA: TGCAGCGTTGGACAGGATACCTACAATGAGCAGTTCTTC

V: TRBV19
J: TRBJ2-7
size: NA
D: NA
length: 15
CDR3: CASSSKTAPTYEQYF
DNA: TGTGCCAGTAGTTCGAAGACAGCGCCGACCTACGAGCAGTACTTC

V: TRBV2
J: TRBJ2-2
size: NA
D: NA
length: 12
CDR3: CASRKETGELFF
DNA: TGTGCCAGCAGGAAAGAAACCGGGGAGCTGTTTTTT

V: TRBV18
J: TRBJ2-5
size: NA
D: NA
length: 16
CDR3: CASSPFGRGLQETQYF
DNA: TGTGCCAGCTCACCATTCGGACGGGGACTTCAAGAGACCCAGTACTTC

V: TRBV5-1
J: TRBJ2-3
size: many
D: TRBD2
length: 14
CDR3: CASSMGAGPDTQYF
DNA: TGCGCCAGCAGCATGGGAGCGGGGCCAGATACGCAGTATTTT

V: TRBV7-9
J: TRBJ2-1
size: few
D: NA
length: 13
CDR3: CASSPLASREQFF
DNA: TGTGCCAGCAGCCCCCTGGCTTCCCGTGAGCAGTTCTTC

V: TRBV24-1
J: TRBJ2-3
size: few
D: NA
length: 13
CDR3: CATSDLEGYTQYF
DNA: TGTGCCACCAGTGATTTGGAGGGATATACGCAGTATTTT

V: TRBV9
J: TRBJ2-1
size: few
D: NA
length: 17
CDR3: CASSVAPPGGRPNEQFF
DNA: TGTGCCAGCAGCGTCGCCCCGCCGGGCGGGCGACCCAATGAGCAGTTCTTC

V: TRBV6-2/TRBV6-3
J: TRBJ1-1
size: NA
D: NA
length: 15
CDR3: CASSYSPGENTEAFF
DNA: TGTGCCAGCAGTTACTCCCCCGGGGAAAACACTGAAGCTTTCTTT

V: TRBV2
J: TRBJ2-2
size: few
D: NA
length: 13
CDR3: CASSRQNTGELFF
DNA: TGTGCCAGCAGCCGCCAGAACACCGGGGAGCTGTTTTTT

V: TRBV2
J: TRBJ2-1
size: NA
D: NA
length: 13
CDR3: CASRKDSFNEQFF
DNA: TGTGCCAGCAGGAAGGACAGCTTCAATGAGCAGTTCTTC

V: TRBV7-2
J: TRBJ1-6
size: many
D: NA
length: 17
CDR3: CASSRLAGSAGGSPLHF
DNA: TGTGCCAGCAGCCGACTAGCGGGTTCAGCCGGGGGGTCACCCCTCCACTTT

V: TRBV6-1
J: TRBJ2-4
size: few
D: NA
length: 14
CDR3: CASSARGAKNIQYF
DNA: TGTGCCAGCAGTGCCCGGGGGGCCAAAAACATTCAGTACTTC

V: TRBV15
J: TRBJ2-7
size: NA
D: NA
length: 15
CDR3: CATSRDAGVFYEQYF
DNA: TGTGCCACCAGCAGAGATGCCGGGGTCTTCTACGAGCAGTACTTC

V: TRBV18
J: TRBJ1-2
size: NA
D: NA
length: 14
CDR3: CASSPYRENYGYTF
DNA: TGTGCCAGCTCACCATATCGGGAGAACTATGGCTACACCTTC

V: TRBV6-5
J: TRBJ1-4
size: NA
D: NA
length: 18
CDR3: CASSYSTPRGPTNEKLFF
DNA: TGTGCCAGCAGTTACTCGACTCCGAGGGGCCCAACTAATGAAAAACTGTTTTTT

V: TRBV6-5
J: TRBJ2-3
size: NA
D: TRBD1
length: 15
CDR3: CASSYSGQGWDTQYF
DNA: TGTGCCAGCAGTTACTCGGGACAGGGATGGGATACGCAGTATTTT

V: TRBV9
J: TRBJ1-2
size: NA
D: NA
length: 15
CDR3: CASSVAETVNYGYTF
DNA: TGTGCCAGCAGCGTTGCCGAAACGGTGAACTATGGCTACACCTTC

V: TRBV5-6
J: TRBJ2-2
size: NA
D: TRBD1
length: 15
CDR3: CASSWTGVYTGELFF
DNA: TGTGCCAGCAGTTGGACAGGGGTTTACACCGGGGAGCTGTTTTTT

V: TRBV7-9
J: TRBJ2-4
size: NA
D: NA
length: 15
CDR3: CASSLGGTVRNIQYF
DNA: TGTGCCAGCAGCTTAGGGGGGACTGTTCGCAACATTCAGTACTTC

V: TRBV7-8
J: TRBJ2-5
size: many
D: TRBD2
length: 16
CDR3: CASSWEPGRGGETQYF
DNA: TGTGCCAGCAGCTGGGAGCCGGGACGCGGGGGGGAGACCCAGTACTTC

V: TRBV5-1
J: TRBJ1-1
size: NA
D: NA
length: 15
CDR3: CASSLEPQGSTEAFF
DNA: TGCGCCAGCAGCTTGGAGCCCCAGGGGTCCACTGAAGCTTTCTTT

V: TRBV20-1
J: TRBJ1-5
size: few
D: NA
length: 15
CDR3: CSARFGGSGNQPQHF
DNA: TGCAGTGCTAGATTTGGGGGCTCTGGCAATCAGCCCCAGCATTTT

V: TRBV12-3/TRBV12-4
J: TRBJ2-2
size: few
D: NA
length: 13
CDR3: CASSLARPGELFF
DNA: TGTGCCAGCAGTTTAGCGCGTCCCGGGGAGCTGTTTTTT

V: TRBV7-2
J: TRBJ1-5
size: few
D: NA
length: 13
CDR3: CASSFDLIQPQHF
DNA: TGTGCCAGCAGCTTTGATCTCATCCAGCCCCAGCATTTT

V: TRBV6-5
J: TRBJ1-1
size: NA
D: NA
length: 11
CDR3: CASSYGQNAFF
DNA: TGTGCCAGCAGTTACGGACAGAATGCTTTCTTT

V: TRBV6-1
J: TRBJ1-2
size: NA
D: TRBD1
length: 14
CDR3: CASSGTGYLYGYTF
DNA: TGTGCCAGCAGTGGGACAGGGTACCTCTATGGCTACACCTTC

V: TRBV20-1
J: TRBJ1-4
size: few
D: TRBD1
length: 16
CDR3: CSARERDSATNEKLFF
DNA: TGCAGTGCTAGAGAAAGGGACAGCGCAACTAATGAAAAACTGTTTTTT

V: TRBV6-6
J: TRBJ2-7
size: few
D: NA
length: 15
CDR3: CASSISGTSNYEQYF
DNA: TGTGCCAGCAGCATCTCCGGGACAAGTAACTACGAGCAGTACTTC

V: TRBV4-1
J: TRBJ2-1
size: few
D: NA
length: 15
CDR3: CASRQGISSYNEQFF
DNA: TGCGCCAGCAGGCAAGGGATTTCCTCCTACAATGAGCAGTTCTTC

V: TRBV27
J: TRBJ1-5
size: NA
D: TRBD1
length: 14
CDR3: CASRQTGSNQPQHF
DNA: TGTGCCAGCAGGCAGACAGGGAGCAATCAGCCCCAGCATTTT

V: TRBV4-3
J: TRBJ2-1
size: few
D: NA
length: 15
CDR3: CASSQGDAAYNEQFF
DNA: TGCGCCAGCAGCCAAGGGGACGCGGCCTACAATGAGCAGTTCTTC

V: TRBV7-2
J: TRBJ1-4
size: NA
D: TRBD1
length: 13
CDR3: CASSFWTGSYSVF
DNA: TGTGCCAGCAGCTTTTGGACAGGGTCGTACTCCGTTTTT

V: TRBV18
J: TRBJ2-1
size: NA
D: NA
length: 12
CDR3: CASSPNNNEQFF
DNA: TGTGCCAGCTCACCAAACAACAATGAGCAGTTCTTC

V: TRBV10-1
J: TRBJ2-2
size: few
D: NA
length: 17
CDR3: CASSESPFGYNTGELFF
DNA: TGCGCCAGCAGTGAGTCTCCCTTTGGATATAACACCGGGGAGCTGTTTTTT

V: TRBV6-5
J: TRBJ1-1
size: NA
D: NA
length: 12
CDR3: CASSYSDGEAFF
DNA: TGTGCCAGCAGTTACTCGGACGGTGAAGCTTTCTTT

V: TRBV29-1
J: TRBJ2-5
size: NA
D: NA
length: 14
CDR3: CSVAPPGMGETQYF
DNA: TGCAGCGTCGCGCCCCCCGGGATGGGGGAGACCCAGTACTTC

V: TRBV20-1
J: TRBJ1-2
size: few
D: TRBD1
length: 15
CDR3: CSASYPGQGGYGYTF
DNA: TGCAGTGCTTCATACCCCGGACAGGGGGGCTATGGCTACACCTTC

V: TRBV6-4
J: TRBJ1-1
size: NA
D: NA
length: 13
CDR3: CASSEKEYTEDFF
DNA: TGTGCCAGCAGTGAAAAGGAGTACACTGAAGATTTCTTT

V: TRBV7-9
J: TRBJ1-5
size: NA
D: NA
length: 14
CDR3: CASSLVGFNQPQHF
DNA: TGTGCCAGCAGCTTAGTAGGGTTCAATCAGCCCCAGCATTTT

V: TRBV6-5
J: TRBJ1-4
size: NA
D: NA
length: 15
CDR3: CASSYSSATNEKLFF
DNA: TGTGCCAGCAGTTACTCCTCAGCCACTAATGAAAAACTGTTTTTT

V: TRBV7-9
J: TRBJ1-1
size: NA
D: NA
length: 14
CDR3: CASSLSGWNTEAFF
DNA: TGTGCCAGCAGCCTGTCAGGGTGGAACACTGAAGCTTTCTTT